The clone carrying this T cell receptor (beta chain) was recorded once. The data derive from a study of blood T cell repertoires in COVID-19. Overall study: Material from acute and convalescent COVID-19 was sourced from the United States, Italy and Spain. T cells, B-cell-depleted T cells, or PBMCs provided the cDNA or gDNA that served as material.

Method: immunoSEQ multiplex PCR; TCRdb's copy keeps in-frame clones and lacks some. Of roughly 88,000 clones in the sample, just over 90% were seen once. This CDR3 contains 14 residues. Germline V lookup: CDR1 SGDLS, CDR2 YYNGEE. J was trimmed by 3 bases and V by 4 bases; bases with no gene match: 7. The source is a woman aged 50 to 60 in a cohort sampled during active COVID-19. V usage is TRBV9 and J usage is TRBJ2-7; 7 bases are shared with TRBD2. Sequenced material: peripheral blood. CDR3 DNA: TGTGCCAGCAGCCCTAGCGGTGGCTTCTACGAGCAGTACTTC. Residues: CASSPSGGFYEQYF. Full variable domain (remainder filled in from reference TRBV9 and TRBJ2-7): DSGVTQTPKHLITATGQRVTLRCSPRSGDLSVYWYQQSLDQGLQFLIQYYNGEERAKGNILERFSAQQFPDLHSELNLSSLELGDSALYFCASSPSGGFYEQYFGPGTRLTVT.